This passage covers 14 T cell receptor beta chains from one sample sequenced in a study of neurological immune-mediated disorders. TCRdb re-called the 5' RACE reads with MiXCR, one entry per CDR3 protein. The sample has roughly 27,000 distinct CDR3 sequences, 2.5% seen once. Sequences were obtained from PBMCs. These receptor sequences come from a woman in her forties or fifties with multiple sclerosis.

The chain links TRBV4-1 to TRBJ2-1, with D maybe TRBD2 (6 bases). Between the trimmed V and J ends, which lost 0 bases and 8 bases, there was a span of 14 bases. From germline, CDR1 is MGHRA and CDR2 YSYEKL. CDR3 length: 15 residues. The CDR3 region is CASSQETGLFYEQFF. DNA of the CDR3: TGCGCCAGCAGCCAAGAAACGGGACTTTTCTATGAGCAGTTCTTC.

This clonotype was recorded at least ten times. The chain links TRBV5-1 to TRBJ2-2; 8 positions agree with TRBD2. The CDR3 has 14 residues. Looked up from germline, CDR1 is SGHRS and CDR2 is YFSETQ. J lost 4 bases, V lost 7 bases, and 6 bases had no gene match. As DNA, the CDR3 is TGCGCCAGCGCAAACCGGGAGGGCACCGGGGAGCTGTTTTTT. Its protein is CASANREGTGELFF.

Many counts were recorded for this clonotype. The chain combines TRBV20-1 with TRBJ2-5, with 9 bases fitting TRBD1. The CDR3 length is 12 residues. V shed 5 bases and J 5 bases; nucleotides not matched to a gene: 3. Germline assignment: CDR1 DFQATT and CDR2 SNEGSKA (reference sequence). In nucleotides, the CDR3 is TGCAGTGCTCCGGGACAGGGCGAGACCCAGTACTTC. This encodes CSAPGQGETQYF.

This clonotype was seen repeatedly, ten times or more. The CDR3 is CSARDPGSELPWNEQFF. In nucleotides, the CDR3 is TGCAGTGCTAGAGATCCCGGAAGCGAGCTCCCTTGGAATGAGCAGTTCTTC. The chain has TRBV20-1 and TRBJ2-1; no definite D call. The CDR3 length is 17 residues. Trimming shortened V by 0 bases and J by 7 bases, and 22 bases separated the two germline ends. From germline, CDR1 is DFQATT and CDR2 SNEGSKA (reference sequence).

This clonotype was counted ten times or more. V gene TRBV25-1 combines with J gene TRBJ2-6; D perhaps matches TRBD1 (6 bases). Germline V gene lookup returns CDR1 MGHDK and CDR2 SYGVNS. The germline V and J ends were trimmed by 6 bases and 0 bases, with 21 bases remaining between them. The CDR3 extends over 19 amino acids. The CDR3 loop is CASSAIPGQPSSGANVLTF. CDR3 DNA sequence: TGTGCCAGCAGCGCCATCCCGGGACAACCGTCCTCTGGGGCCAACGTCCTGACTTTC.

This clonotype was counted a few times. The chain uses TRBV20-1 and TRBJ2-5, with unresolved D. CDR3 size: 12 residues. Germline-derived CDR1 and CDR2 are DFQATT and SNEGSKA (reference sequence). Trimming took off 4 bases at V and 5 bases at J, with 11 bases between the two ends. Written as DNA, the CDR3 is TGCAGTGCTACCTCGATTACGGAGACCCAGTACTTC. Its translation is CSATSITETQYF.

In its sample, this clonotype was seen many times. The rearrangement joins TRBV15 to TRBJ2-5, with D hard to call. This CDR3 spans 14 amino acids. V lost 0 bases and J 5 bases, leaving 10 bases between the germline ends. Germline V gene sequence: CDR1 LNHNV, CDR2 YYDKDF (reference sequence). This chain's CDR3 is CATSRDIGGETQYF. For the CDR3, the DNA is TGTGCCACCAGCAGAGATATAGGTGGCGAGACCCAGTACTTC.

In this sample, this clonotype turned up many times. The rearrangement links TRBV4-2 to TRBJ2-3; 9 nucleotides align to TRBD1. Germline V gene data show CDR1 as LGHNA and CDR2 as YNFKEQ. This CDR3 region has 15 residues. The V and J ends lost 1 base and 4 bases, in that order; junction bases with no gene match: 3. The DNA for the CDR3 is TGTGCCAGCAGCCAAGTACAGGGGGCGTCAGATACGCAGTATTTT. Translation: CASSQVQGASDTQYF.

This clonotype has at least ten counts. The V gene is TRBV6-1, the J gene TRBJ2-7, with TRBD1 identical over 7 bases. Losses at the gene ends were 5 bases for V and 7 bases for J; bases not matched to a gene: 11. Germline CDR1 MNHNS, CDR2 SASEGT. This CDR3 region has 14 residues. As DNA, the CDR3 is TGTGCCAGCAGTATCCCGACAGACAGGGATGAGCAGTACTTC. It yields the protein CASSIPTDRDEQYF.

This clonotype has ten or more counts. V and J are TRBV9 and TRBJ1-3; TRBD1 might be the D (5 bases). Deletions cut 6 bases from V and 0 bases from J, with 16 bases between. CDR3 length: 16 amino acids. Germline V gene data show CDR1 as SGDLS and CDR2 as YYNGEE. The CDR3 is CASTPGIPSSGNTIYF. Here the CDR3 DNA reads TGTGCCAGCACCCCAGGGATCCCGAGCTCTGGAAACACCATATATTTT.

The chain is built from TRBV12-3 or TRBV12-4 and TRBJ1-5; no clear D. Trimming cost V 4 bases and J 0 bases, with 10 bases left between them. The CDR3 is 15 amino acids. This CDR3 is CASSSPGNSNQPQHF. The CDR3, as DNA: TGTGCCAGCAGTTCCCCAGGCAATAGCAATCAGCCCCAGCATTTT.

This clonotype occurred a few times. CDR3 in DNA: TGCAGTGCCAGTCAAGGGCCCCCCTCCTACAATGAGCAGTTCTTC. It codes for CSASQGPPSYNEQFF. The genes are TRBV20-1 and TRBJ2-1; D ambiguous. CDR1 and CDR2 (germline): DFQATT, SNEGSKA (reference sequence). The V end lost 6 bases, the J end lost 0 bases, and 15 bases lay between the germline ends. CDR3 length equals 15 residues.

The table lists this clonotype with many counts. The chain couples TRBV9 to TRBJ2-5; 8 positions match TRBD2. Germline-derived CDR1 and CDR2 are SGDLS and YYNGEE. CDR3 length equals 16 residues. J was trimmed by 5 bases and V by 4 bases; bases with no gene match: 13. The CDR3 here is CASSPRRGAGRETQYF. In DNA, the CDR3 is TGTGCCAGCAGCCCCCGGCGGGGGGCAGGTCGGGAGACCCAGTACTTC.

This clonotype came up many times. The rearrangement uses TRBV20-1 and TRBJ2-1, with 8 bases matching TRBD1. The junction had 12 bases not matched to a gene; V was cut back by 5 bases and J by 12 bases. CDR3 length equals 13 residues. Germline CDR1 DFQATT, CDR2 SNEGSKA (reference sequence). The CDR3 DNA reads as TGCAGTGCTCCATCCGGGACAGGATATGGGCAGTTCTTC. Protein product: CSAPSGTGYGQFF.